In this sample, the clone carrying this T cell receptor beta chain is medium-sized (0.01 to 0.1%). Antigen: not known. This sample is drawn from a study of neurological immune-mediated disorders. Study-level background: The study included around 35 multiple sclerosis patients, around 30 relapsing-remitting and 3 secondary progressive. Study-level points and caveats: Private repertoires in all groups were suggested, as expanded clones shared no CDR3 amino acid sequences across subjects.

The cell input for sorted libraries was roughly 900,000, and those cells were CD4+ or CD8+ T cells. The CDR3 covers 13 residues. Trimming pared 0 bases from V and 4 bases from J, leaving 4 bases between. The germline V gene encodes CDR1 SGHRS and CDR2 YFSETQ. Over 170 million TCR-beta sequences, together covering 15-18 subjects, were produced by every individual sequencing run that was carried out. TCRdb ran MiXCR on the 5' RACE reads and lists one entry per CDR3 protein. Counted here are roughly 52,000 distinct CDR3 sequences, approximately 5.8% occurring once; the ten biggest clones make up approximately 1.5%.

The TCR comes from a woman aged 18-29 years with multiple sclerosis. The chain uses TRBV5-1 and TRBJ2-2; D is unresolved. Material: CD4+ T cells from blood. As DNA, the CDR3 is TGCGCCAGCAGCTTGGGAAGCACCGGGGAGCTGTTTTTT. Amino acids: CASSLGSTGELFF. The entire variable domain, with the rest obtained from reference TRBV5-1 and TRBJ2-2, is as follows: KAGVTQTPRYLIKTRGQQVTLSCSPISGHRSVSWYQQTPGQGLQFLFEYFSETQRNKGNFPGRFSGRQFSNSRSEMNVSTLELGDSALYLCASSLGSTGELFFGEGSRLTVL.